A selection of T cell receptor beta chains follows, all from one sample in a study of T cells after yellow fever vaccination. TCRdb re-called the 5' RACE reads through MiXCR, storing one row per CDR3 protein. Altogether hundreds of thousands of distinct CDR3 sequences are present, 10% to 15% being singletons, with the ten largest covering under 15%. Source: PBMCs, taken on the day of the yellow fever booster vaccination. Receptors originate from a young man who received the YFV17D yellow fever vaccine. CDR3s include the opening cysteine and the closing phenylalanine or tryptophan. The order of the fields is D gene, clone size, V gene, J gene, CDR3 protein, CDR3 DNA. D genes are given only for firm matches. The listing skips clone size in some rows; elsewhere it reads once, few, many or a size class.

TRBD2	-	TRBV20-1	TRBJ2-7	CSATGTSGSSGEQYF	TGCAGTGCTACCGGGACTAGCGGGAGCTCCGGCGAGCAGTACTTC
-	few	TRBV4-3	TRBJ2-5	CASSQDGGGIATQYF	TGCGCCAGCAGCCAAGATGGAGGCGGGATTGCGACCCAGTACTTC
-	few	TRBV10-3	TRBJ2-7	CAISDPDRVYEQYF	TGTGCCATCAGTGACCCGGACAGAGTCTACGAGCAGTACTTC
TRBD2	few	TRBV7-9	TRBJ2-3	CASSLAGGRASTDTQYF	TGTGCCAGCAGCTTGGCGGGAGGACGTGCTAGCACAGATACGCAGTATTTT
-	once	TRBV18	TRBJ2-7	CASSPSRDKYEQYF	TGTGCCAGCTCACCATCCCGCGACAAATACGAGCAGTACTTC
TRBD1	few	TRBV10-3	TRBJ2-1	CAISESISSGQNTNEQFF	TGTGCCATCAGTGAGTCGATATCGTCGGGACAGAATACCAATGAGCAGTTCTTC
-	few	TRBV20-1	TRBJ2-7	CSARAFGYEQYF	TGCAGTGCTAGAGCCTTTGGATACGAGCAGTACTTC
-	few	TRBV11-3	TRBJ2-1	CASSLVGRVDARGSSSYNEQFF	TGTGCCAGCAGCTTAGTAGGTCGCGTGGACGCCCGCGGGTCTAGCTCCTACAATGAGCAGTTCTTC
TRBD2	-	TRBV30	TRBJ2-7	CAWGGYGRLASTEQYF	TGTGCCTGGGGGGGGTACGGTAGACTAGCGAGCACCGAGCAGTACTTC
-	many	TRBV12-3/TRBV12-4	TRBJ2-1	CASSPGGGEQFF	TGTGCCAGCAGTCCCGGGGGTGGTGAGCAGTTCTTC
TRBD2	many	TRBV6-2/TRBV6-3	TRBJ2-7	CASIRSGLAGREQYF	TGTGCCAGCATCAGATCGGGACTAGCGGGACGCGAGCAGTACTTC
TRBD2	few	TRBV12-3/TRBV12-4	TRBJ2-7	CASSFGTNHEQYF	TGTGCCAGCAGTTTTGGGACTAACCACGAGCAGTACTTC
-	many	TRBV9	TRBJ1-2	CASSLSGGAFYGYTF	TGTGCCAGCAGCCTTTCGGGGGGAGCTTTCTATGGCTACACCTTC
-	few	TRBV7-9	TRBJ1-1	CASSLVDRGFEAFF	TGTGCCAGCAGCTTAGTAGACAGAGGCTTTGAAGCTTTCTTT
-	-	TRBV6-5	TRBJ2-7	CASSYSRGDYEQYF	TGTGCCAGCAGTTACTCGAGGGGAGACTACGAGCAGTACTTC
TRBD1	-	TRBV4-3	TRBJ2-3	CASSQDAGTGSTDTQYF	TGCGCCAGCAGCCAAGACGCCGGGACAGGGTCCACAGATACGCAGTATTTT
-	many	TRBV28	TRBJ2-3	CATTKDSQDTQYF	TGTGCCACCACGAAAGACAGTCAAGATACGCAGTATTTT
-	few	TRBV2	TRBJ1-5	CASSETTSNQPQHF	TGTGCCAGCAGTGAAACGACCTCAAATCAGCCCCAGCATTTT
-	few	TRBV7-8	TRBJ2-2	CASSLAGGISVSGELFF	TGTGCCAGCAGCTTAGCTGGCGGGATCTCGGTATCCGGGGAGCTGTTTTTT
-	few	TRBV6-5	TRBJ2-2	CASSYSAANGELFF	TGTGCCAGCAGTTACTCTGCCGCAAACGGGGAGCTGTTTTTT
-	few	TRBV7-2	TRBJ2-2	CASSSPIGPTRSGELFF	TGTGCCAGCAGCTCCCCGATTGGTCCGACCCGCAGTGGGGAGCTGTTTTTT
-	few	TRBV12-3/TRBV12-4	TRBJ2-1	CASSLESLPYNEQFF	TGTGCCAGCAGTTTAGAGTCTCTCCCCTACAATGAGCAGTTCTTC
-	-	TRBV4-1	TRBJ1-1	CASSQVGGMNTEAFF	TGCGCCAGCAGCCAAGTCGGGGGGATGAACACTGAAGCTTTCTTT
-	-	TRBV4-3	TRBJ2-7	CASSQEIWVYEQYF	TGCGCCAGCAGCCAAGAAATTTGGGTCTACGAGCAGTACTTC
TRBD2	-	TRBV13	TRBJ2-1	CASSARTSGKYNEQFF	TGTGCCAGCAGCGCCCGGACTAGCGGAAAGTACAATGAGCAGTTCTTC
TRBD1	-	TRBV6-5	TRBJ2-7	CASSYIPDRGLNEQYF	TGTGCCAGCAGTTACATCCCGGACAGGGGGCTTAACGAGCAGTACTTC
TRBD1	-	TRBV12-3/TRBV12-4	TRBJ1-1	CAFSLSPRTGPLNTEAFF	TGTGCCTTCAGTTTAAGTCCCCGGACAGGGCCATTGAACACTGAAGCTTTCTTT
-	many	TRBV20-1	TRBJ2-5	CSARDERVQETQYF	TGCAGTGCTAGAGATGAGAGGGTCCAAGAGACCCAGTACTTC
-	few	TRBV3-1	TRBJ2-2	CASSQEGRTGELFF	TGTGCCAGCAGCCAAGAGGGCCGGACCGGGGAGCTGTTTTTT
TRBD1	few	TRBV20-1	TRBJ2-5	CSATDRGETQYF	TGCAGTGCCACTGACAGGGGAGAGACCCAGTACTTC